The 19 T cell receptor beta chains reported below all come from one sample, sequenced in a study of cytomegalovirus exposure and HLA in healthy donors. PCR used 60 Vbeta primers and 13 Jbeta primers. Generated by immunoSEQ multiplex PCR, the TCRdb table keeps only in-frame clones and is missing some. There are under 200,000 clones in the sample; less than 80% occur only once, and roughly 0.76% lies in the top ten. Sample: PBMCs. Receptors were obtained from a female donor in good health and CMV-seronegative.

With regard to this clone: The junction departs from germline at one end; a sequencing error may be responsible. The chain uses TRBV7-9 and TRBJ1-2; 7 bases map to TRBD1. Germline CDR1 and CDR2: SEHNR and FQNEAQ (reference sequence). CDR3 size: 16 residues. The CDR3 coding sequence is TGTTCCAGCAGCTTCCTTTCCGGGACCCAGGGGGATGGCTACACCTTC. Encoded protein: CSSSFLSGTQGDGYTF.

The CDR3 here is CASRDRGTYEQYF. The CDR3 DNA is TGTGCCAGCCGGGACAGGGGCACCTACGAGCAGTACTTC. The J gene is TRBJ2-7, the V gene TRBV28; 10 nucleotides match TRBD1. CDR3 length equals 13 residues. Losses at the gene ends were 8 bases for V and 2 bases for J; bases not matched to a gene: 3. The germline CDR1 and CDR2 sequences are MDHEN and SYDVKM.

This clone has just a few counts. The rearrangement uses TRBV30 and TRBJ1-3; tentatively, D is TRBD1 (5 bases). CDR3 length: 15 amino acids. The V end was cut by 0 bases, the J end by 4 bases, with 13 bases between. The germline gives CDR1 GTSNPN, CDR2 SVGIG (reference sequence). The CDR3 here is CAWSVKGASGNTIYF. As DNA, the CDR3 is TGTGCCTGGAGTGTAAAAGGGGCTTCCGGAAACACCATATATTTT.

The J gene is TRBJ1-1, the V gene TRBV5-6, with D unclear. The CDR3 sequence is 18 residues long. The V and J ends lost 3 bases and 5 bases respectively, with 26 bases between them. CDR1 SGHDT and CDR2 YYEEEE come from the germline V gene. The CDR3 nucleotides are TGTGCCAGCAGCTCACACCATCTGGGAGGATGGGGAAGGACTGAAGCTTTCTTT. This encodes CASSSHHLGGWGRTEAFF.

This chain joins TRBV11-2 and TRBJ2-4; 7 bases fit TRBD1. CDR1 is SGHAT, CDR2 FQNNGV, per germline. The CDR3 covers 16 residues. Unmatched junction bases numbered 5, after V lost 3 bases and J lost 0 bases. The CDR3 loop reads CASSLTGSLAKNIQYF. The CDR3 nucleotides read TGTGCCAGCAGCTTGACAGGGTCATTAGCCAAAAACATTCAGTACTTC. Using reference TRBV11-2 and TRBJ2-4 for the parts outside the CDR3, the full variable domain is EAGVAQSPRYKIIEKRQSVAFWCNPISGHATLYWYQQILGQGPKLLIQFQNNGVVDDSQLPKDRFSAERLKGVDSTLKIQPAKLEDSAVYLCASSLTGSLAKNIQYFGAGTRLSVL.

The chain's CDR3 is CASSPAADYNYGYTF. CDR3 nucleotide sequence: TGTGCCAGCTCACCCGCGGCAGATTATAACTATGGCTACACCTTC. This chain uses TRBV18 with TRBJ1-2; D is ambiguous. CDR1 KGHSH and CDR2 LQKENI come from the germline V gene. V lost 3 bases and J lost 1, with 12 bases in between. This CDR3 region has 15 residues.

This chain's CDR3 is CASSKFEQYF. As DNA, the CDR3 is TGTGCCAGCAGCAAATTTGAGCAGTACTTC. V usage is TRBV28 and J usage is TRBJ2-7; D is uncertain. CDR3 length equals 10 residues. Trimming pared 6 bases from V and 7 bases from J, leaving 7 bases between. Germline CDR1 reads MDHEN; CDR2 reads SYDVKM.

The V call is TRBV15, the J call TRBJ1-1, with D maybe TRBD1 (5 bases). Germline V gene lookup returns CDR1 LNHNV and CDR2 YYDKDF (reference sequence). Trimming took 2 bases from V and 7 from J, leaving 8 bases between them. This CDR3 is 12 amino acids long. The CDR3 nucleotides read TGTGCCACCAGCAGACTGGGGCGTGAAGCTTTCTTT. Translating gives CATSRLGREAFF.

The chain joins TRBV7-2 to TRBJ2-5, with 8 bases that match TRBD2. After removal of 4 bases from V and 0 bases from J, the junction contained 13 bases not matched to a gene. The CDR3 runs 18 residues. The germline gives CDR1 SGHTA, CDR2 FQGNSA. The CDR3 spells CASSSELQGAGDQETQYF. The DNA of the CDR3 is TGTGCCAGCAGCTCCGAACTACAGGGAGCGGGGGACCAAGAGACCCAGTACTTC.

This rearrangement joins TRBV6-5 to TRBJ2-5; possibly TRBD2 for D (6 bases). The J call may be in error: the DNA end matches TRBJ2-7 better. The CDR3 runs 14 residues. Per germline, CDR1 MNHEY and CDR2 SVGAGI. The DNA of the CDR3 is TGTGCCAGCAGGAGGCAGGGAGGAGTGCGCGAGCAGTACTTC. This translates into CASRRQGGVREQYF.

This clone has more than one count but fewer than ten. J is TRBJ2-1 and V is TRBV5-8; TRBD2 matches 8 bases. Germline assignment: CDR1 SGHTS and CDR2 YDEGEE. This CDR3 contains 15 residues. The V gene end was trimmed by 4 bases and the J gene end by 8 bases; junction bases not matched to a gene: 11. In DNA, the CDR3 is TGTGCCAGCAGCCCCCAGGTAGCGGGATCTCATGAGCAGTTCTTC. This encodes CASSPQVAGSHEQFF. The full variable domain, rest sourced from reference TRBV5-8 and TRBJ2-1, is EAGVTQSPTHLIKTRGQQATLRCSPISGHTSVYWYQQALGLGLQFLLWYDEGEERNRGNFPPRFSGRQFPNYSSELNVNALELEDSALYLCASSPQVAGSHEQFFGPGTRLTVL.

There are a few counts of this clone. The chain combines TRBV15 with TRBJ1-1; tentative D call: TRBD1 (5 bases). This CDR3 is built from 12 residues. Trimming took 8 bases from V and 3 from J, leaving 10 bases between them. Germline V lookup: CDR1 LNHNV, CDR2 YYDKDF (reference sequence). Written as DNA, the CDR3 is TGTGCCACCGGTCAAGGGGACACTGAAGCTTTCTTT. Translating gives CATGQGDTEAFF.

V is TRBV4-3 and J is TRBJ2-1, with a tentative D call TRBD2 (5 bases). V dropped 3 bases and J dropped 0 bases, with 12 bases sitting between them. Germline V gives CDR1 LGHNA, CDR2 YSLEER. CDR3 length equals 16 residues. CDR3 region: CASSHTTSRSYNEQFF. The CDR3 coding sequence is TGCGCCAGCAGCCACACCACTAGTCGCTCCTACAATGAGCAGTTCTTC.

The chain combines TRBV7-6 with TRBJ2-5; no firm D call. The ends were cut back, 5 bases at V and 5 bases at J, with 6 bases in the middle. This CDR3 region has 11 residues. The germline gives CDR1 SGHVS, CDR2 FNYEAQ. The CDR3 DNA reads TGTGCCAGCAGCCAGTCGGAGACCCAGTACTTC. Translating gives CASSQSETQYF.

In this sample, this clone turned up a few times. V gene TRBV9 combines with J gene TRBJ2-6; possible D gene TRBD1, 5 bases. Germline V lookup: CDR1 SGDLS, CDR2 YYNGEE. The V gene lost 3 bases and the J gene lost 0 bases, with 16 bases spanning the gap. This CDR3 region has 18 residues. In DNA form, the CDR3 reads TGTGCCAGCAGCGACCGACAGTGGGCGCTCTCTGGGGCCAACGTCCTGACTTTC. It is translated as CASSDRQWALSGANVLTF.

The chain carries TRBV30 and TRBJ1-2; D remains ambiguous. Germline V gene lookup returns CDR1 GTSNPN and CDR2 SVGIG (reference sequence). Trimming took off 5 bases at V and 8 bases at J, with 15 bases between the two ends. The CDR3 runs to 12 residues. In DNA, the CDR3 is TGTGCCTGGTTTGTCCCGGCGAGGGGCTACACCTTC. This codes for CAWFVPARGYTF.

The chain carries TRBV28 and TRBJ2-7; 9 bases match TRBD2. The CDR3 extends over 15 amino acids. With V trimmed by 5 bases and J by 3 bases, 8 bases remained unmatched. The germline V gene encodes CDR1 MDHEN and CDR2 SYDVKM. CDR3: CASSESTSGNYEQYF. For the CDR3, the DNA is TGTGCCAGCAGTGAGTCGACTAGCGGAAACTACGAGCAGTACTTC.

The chain is built from TRBV7-9 and TRBJ2-1; unclear D gene. Trimming took 1 base from V and 5 from J, leaving 6 bases between them. CDR1 is SEHNR and CDR2 is FQNEAQ in the germline V gene (reference sequence). This CDR3 contains 13 residues. The CDR3 region is CASSLVINNEQFF. The CDR3 bases are TGTGCCAGCAGCTTAGTAATAAACAATGAGCAGTTCTTC.

V usage is TRBV27 and J usage is TRBJ1-1; D remains unclear. Germline CDR1 reads MNHEY; CDR2 reads SMNVEV (reference sequence). This CDR3 is built from 12 residues. The V and J ends lost 6 bases and 1 base respectively, with 6 bases between them. CDR3 sequence (DNA): TGTGCCAGCAGACACCGGAACACTGAAGCTTTCTTT. This translates into CASRHRNTEAFF.